This TCR beta chain was obtained from a study of blood T cell repertoires in COVID-19. Study-wide context: Sources were T cells, B-cell-depleted T cells, or PBMCs; the material itself was cDNA or gDNA.

This CDR3 region has 14 residues. V was trimmed by 6 bases and J by 8 bases, leaving 19 bases between them. Germline CDR1 reads MNHEY; CDR2 reads SVGAGI. Profiled with immunoSEQ multiplex PCR; TCRdb holds only in-frame clones, not every one. The data show fewer than 350,000 clones, approximately 88% seen once. This clonotype originated in a woman in her twenties or thirties with COVID-19, enrolled during active disease. The sample comprised peripheral blood. The gene calls are TRBV6-5 and TRBJ1-2; perhaps TRBD1 as D (6 bases). CDR3 DNA: TGTGCCAGCAGGCTCCCAGGCAAAACAGGGGGCTACACCTTC. It specifies CASRLPGKTGGYTF.